Following are 2 T cell receptor beta chains from one sample sequenced in a study of beta chain features in type 1 diabetes. Study-level points and caveats: Shorter TCRB CDR3s, moderately but significantly so, marked every one of the four CD4+ subsets in Type 1 diabetes patients.

The antigens of these receptors remain unknown. Sequencing targeted expressed TCRB transcripts, as all isolated RNA had been reverse transcribed. The repertoire was sequenced with immunoSEQ multiplex PCR; TCRdb's copy has only in-frame clones and lacks some. The table lists 400,000 or so clones, roughly 9.8% of them singletons, with around 0.66% in the top ten. Sample: central memory CD4+ T cells from blood. Every receptor here comes from a man aged 25 to 40 with type 1 diabetes.

This clone was picked up a small number of times. The chain employs TRBV6-5 and TRBJ1-5; D is perhaps TRBD1 (6 bases). Looked up from germline, CDR1 is MNHEY and CDR2 is SVGAGI. This CDR3 is 13 amino acids long. Deletions cut 7 bases from V and 7 bases from J, with 14 bases between. CDR3 region: CASTSGGQQPQHF. In DNA form, the CDR3 reads TGTGCCAGCACCTCCGGGGGGCAACAGCCCCAGCATTTT.

V is TRBV6-6 and J is TRBJ2-3; D might be TRBD2 (5 bases). Germline V gives CDR1 MNHNY, CDR2 SVGAGI (reference sequence). The CDR3 extends over 14 amino acids. V was shortened by 7 bases and J by 0 bases, with 11 bases between the two germline ends. CDR3 sequence (DNA): TGTGCCAGCAAAAAGCGGTCCAGCACAGATACGCAGTATTTT. Residues: CASKKRSSTDTQYF.